The entry below describes one T cell receptor (beta chain). The data derive from a study of cytomegalovirus exposure and HLA in healthy donors. The PCR had 60 Vbeta and 13 Jbeta primers. TCRdb keeps only in-frame clones here, not all; method: immunoSEQ multiplex PCR. The data contain some 120,000 clones, around 73% of them seen just once; the ten biggest clones take up 4.8%. CDR1 is SGHAT, CDR2 FQNNGV, per germline. The CDR3 loop spans 15 amino acids. After removal of 3 bases from V and 4 bases from J, the junction contained 5 bases not matched to a gene. The V and J genes are TRBV11-2 and TRBJ1-5; 8 positions match TRBD1. The sequenced sample was PBMCs. This sequence was found in a man in his 60s in good health and CMV-seropositive. CDR3 bases: TGTGCCAGCAGCTTGGGACAGGCACCAAATCAGCCCCAGCATTTT. Translation: CASSLGQAPNQPQHF.